The entry below describes one T cell receptor (beta chain). Its specificity is not known. The germline gives CDR1 SGHTA, CDR2 FQGNSA. J gave up 1 base and V 3 bases, and 15 bases lay outside the gene matches. CDR3 length: 18 residues. This record comes from a study of T-cell memory formation after mild COVID-19. Study-wide context: Largely donor-specific TCR clusters were found.

Broader study findings: Memory from before infection featured some responding clones, which suggests cross-reactive memory joined.

Constant-segment primers were used for 5'RACE, and the resulting TCR alpha and TCR beta cDNA libraries carried sample barcodes and UMIs. TCRdb analysed the 5' RACE reads with MiXCR anew, one entry per CDR3 protein. Altogether 120,000 to 150,000 distinct CDR3 sequences are present, approximately 21% being singletons, with the ten largest covering 2% to 2.5%. Sequencing input: PBMCs or a T cell subset sorted from them (not recorded which). The chain combines TRBV7-2 with TRBJ2-7; 7 nucleotides align to TRBD1. This clonotype was sampled from an adult woman who had mild COVID-19 (a few samples of this study predate the infection). Cell type and time point are not known. The CDR3 is CASSFRDRRNVLSYEQYF. The CDR3 DNA is TGTGCCAGCAGCTTCCGGGACAGACGAAATGTTTTATCCTACGAGCAGTACTTC.